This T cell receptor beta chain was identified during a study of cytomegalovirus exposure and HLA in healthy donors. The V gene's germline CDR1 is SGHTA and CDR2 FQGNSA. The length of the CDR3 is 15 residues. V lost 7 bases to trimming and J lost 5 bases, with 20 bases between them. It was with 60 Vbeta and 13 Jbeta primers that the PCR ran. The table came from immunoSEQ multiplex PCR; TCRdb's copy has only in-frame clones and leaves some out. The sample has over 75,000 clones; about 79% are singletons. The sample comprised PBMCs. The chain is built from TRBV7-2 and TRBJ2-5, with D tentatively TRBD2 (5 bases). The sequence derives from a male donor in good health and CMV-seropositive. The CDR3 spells CASTPQVIRGETQYF. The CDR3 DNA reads TGTGCCAGCACCCCTCAGGTCATCCGAGGGGAGACCCAGTACTTC.